The rows below give T cell receptor beta chains drawn from one sample of a study of T cell repertoires in ileal Crohn's disease. Produced via immunoSEQ multiplex PCR; TCRdb's table is partial and in-frame only. The sample contains about 12,000 clones, 82% of which appear only once. The source material was ileal tissue. The receptor source for this set is an adult with Crohn's disease. Both conserved end residues are part of each CDR3. The D gene is left open where the match is weak. Clone size is not always given. Where it is, it says once, few, many or a class for expanded clones.

D | J | V | size | CDR3 | DNA
- | TRBJ1-6 | TRBV7-8 | - | CASSLVPRLNSPLHF | TGTGCCAGCAGCTTAGTCCCCAGGTTAAATTCACCCCTCCACTTT
TRBD1 | TRBJ1-2 | TRBV14 | - | CASSPWTTGQVF | TGTGCCAGCAGCCCTTGGACTACGGGACAGGTCTTC
- | TRBJ1-5 | TRBV4-1 | - | CASSQERGQPQHF | TGCGCCAGCAGCCAAGAGCGAGGTCAGCCCCAGCATTTT
TRBD1 | TRBJ1-6 | TRBV4-2 | - | CASSQDRTGPGTPLHF | TGTGCCAGCAGCCAAGATCGGACAGGTCCAGGGACGCCCCTCCACTTT
- | TRBJ2-1 | TRBV11-1 | - | CASSSLLGGHYNEQFF | TGTGCCAGCAGCTCACTGTTGGGAGGACACTACAATGAGCAGTTCTTC
TRBD1 | TRBJ1-1 | TRBV5-1 | - | CASSLASGGTEAFF | TGCGCCAGCAGCTTGGCGTCAGGGGGCACTGAAGCTTTCTTT
- | TRBJ2-7 | TRBV7-9 | - | CASSHSYEQYF | TGTGCCAGCAGCCACTCCTACGAGCAGTACTTC
- | TRBJ2-1 | TRBV5-1 | - | CASSGIRERNEQFF | TGCGCCAGCAGCGGAATCCGGGAGCGCAATGAGCAGTTCTTC
TRBD1 | TRBJ2-2 | TRBV25-1 | - | CASRKPGQGNTGELFF | TGTGCCAGCAGAAAGCCGGGACAGGGGAACACCGGGGAGCTGTTTTTT
TRBD1 | TRBJ2-7 | TRBV27 | - | CASSLGQGARYEQYF | TGTGCCAGCAGTTTAGGACAGGGGGCACGCTACGAGCAGTACTTC
- | TRBJ2-7 | TRBV7-9 | few | CASRDGQPTAYEQYF | TGTGCCAGCAGAGACGGACAACCGACAGCCTACGAGCAGTACTTC
- | TRBJ2-3 | TRBV7-9 | - | CASSLGSWGGTDTQYF | TGTGCCAGCAGCTTAGGATCCTGGGGGGGCACAGATACGCAGTATTTT